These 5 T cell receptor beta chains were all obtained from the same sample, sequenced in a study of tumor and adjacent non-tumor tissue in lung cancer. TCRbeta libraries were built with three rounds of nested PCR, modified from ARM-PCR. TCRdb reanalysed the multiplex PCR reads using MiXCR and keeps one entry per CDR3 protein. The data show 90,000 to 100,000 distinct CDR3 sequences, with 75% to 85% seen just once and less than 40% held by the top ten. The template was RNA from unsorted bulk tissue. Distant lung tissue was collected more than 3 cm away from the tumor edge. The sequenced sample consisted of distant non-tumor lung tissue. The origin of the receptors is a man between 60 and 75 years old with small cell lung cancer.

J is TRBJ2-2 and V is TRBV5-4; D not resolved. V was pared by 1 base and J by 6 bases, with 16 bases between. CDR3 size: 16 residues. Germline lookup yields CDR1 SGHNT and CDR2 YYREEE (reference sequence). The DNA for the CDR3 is TGTGCCAGCAGCTTGAGAGGCCTAGTGTACCCCGGGGAGCTGTTTTTT. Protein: CASSLRGLVYPGELFF.

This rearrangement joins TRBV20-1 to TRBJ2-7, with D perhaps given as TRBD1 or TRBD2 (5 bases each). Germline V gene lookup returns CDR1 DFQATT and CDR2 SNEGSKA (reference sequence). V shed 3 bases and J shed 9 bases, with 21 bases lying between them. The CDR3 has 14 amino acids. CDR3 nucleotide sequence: TGCAGTGCTAGCCCCGGGGCCATGGGGATCGGGCAGTACTTC. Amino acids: CSASPGAMGIGQYF.

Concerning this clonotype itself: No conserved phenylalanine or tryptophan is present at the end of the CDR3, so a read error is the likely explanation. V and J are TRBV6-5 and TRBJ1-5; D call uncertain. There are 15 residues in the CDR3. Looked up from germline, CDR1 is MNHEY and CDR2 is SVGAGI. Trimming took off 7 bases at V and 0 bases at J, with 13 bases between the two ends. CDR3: CASTPTQYSNQPQHS. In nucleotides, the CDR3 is TGTGCCAGCACTCCAACCCAGTATAGCAATCAGCCCCAGCATTCT.

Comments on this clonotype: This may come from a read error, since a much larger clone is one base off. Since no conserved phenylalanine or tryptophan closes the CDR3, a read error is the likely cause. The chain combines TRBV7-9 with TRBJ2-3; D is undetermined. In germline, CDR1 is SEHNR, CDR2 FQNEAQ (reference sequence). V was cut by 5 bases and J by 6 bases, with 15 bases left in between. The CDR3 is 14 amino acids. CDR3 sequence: CASSKGPLEDTQYY. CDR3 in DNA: TGTGCCAGCAGCAAAGGGCCCCTGGAGGATACGCAGTATTAT.

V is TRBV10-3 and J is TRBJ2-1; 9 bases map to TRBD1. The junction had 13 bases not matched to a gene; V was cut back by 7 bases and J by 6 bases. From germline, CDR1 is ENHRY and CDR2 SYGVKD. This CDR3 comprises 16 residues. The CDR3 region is CAINQHSGTGFNEQFF. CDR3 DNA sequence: TGTGCCATCAACCAACATTCCGGGACAGGGTTCAATGAGCAGTTCTTC.